The subject of this entry is one T cell receptor (beta chain). This record comes from a study of blood T cell repertoires in COVID-19. As for the study in general: Some COVID-19 samples were acute and others convalescent; all came from the United States, Italy and Spain. T cells, B-cell-depleted T cells, or PBMCs supplied cDNA or gDNA.

Methods used by the authors: Amplification of reference gene primers was used by the study to estimate nucleated cell counts. The method was immunoSEQ multiplex PCR; TCRdb's version includes in-frame clones alone and lacks a portion of them. V and J calls plus clone size are reproduced from that table; the DNA served to infer D and trimming. The sample yields a few hundred thousand clones, around 81% seen once. The source material was peripheral blood. The receptor comes from a woman aged 55-70 years with acute or convalescent COVID-19.

CDR3 loop: CASSPTTGGSSGNTIYF. The CDR3 DNA reads as TGTGCCAGCAGCCCAACCACAGGGGGGAGCTCTGGAAACACCATATATTTT. This chain links TRBV9 with TRBJ1-3; 8 nucleotides align to TRBD1. V dropped 4 bases and J dropped 0; count of bases not matched to a gene: 9. Germline values: CDR1 SGDLS, CDR2 YYNGEE. The CDR3 extends over 17 amino acids.